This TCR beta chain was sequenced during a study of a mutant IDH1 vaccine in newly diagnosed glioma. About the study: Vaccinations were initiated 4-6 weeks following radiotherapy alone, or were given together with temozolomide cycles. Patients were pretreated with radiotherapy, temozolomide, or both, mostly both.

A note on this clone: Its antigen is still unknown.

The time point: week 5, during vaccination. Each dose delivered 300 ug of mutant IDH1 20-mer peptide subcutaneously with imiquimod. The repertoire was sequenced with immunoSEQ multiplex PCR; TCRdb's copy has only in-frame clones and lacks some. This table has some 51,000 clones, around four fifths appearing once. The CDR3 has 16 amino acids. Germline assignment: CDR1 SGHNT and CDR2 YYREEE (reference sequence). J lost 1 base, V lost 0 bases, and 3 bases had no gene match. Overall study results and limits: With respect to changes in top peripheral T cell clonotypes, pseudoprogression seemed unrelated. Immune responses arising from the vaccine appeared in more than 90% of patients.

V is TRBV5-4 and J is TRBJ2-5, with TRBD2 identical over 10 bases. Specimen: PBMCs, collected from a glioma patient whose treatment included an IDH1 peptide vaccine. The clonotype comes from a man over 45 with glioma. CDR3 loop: CASSLGLAGAQETQYF. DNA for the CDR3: TGTGCCAGCAGCTTGGGGCTAGCGGGGGCCCAAGAGACCCAGTACTTC.